This T cell receptor (beta chain) was profiled in a study of blood T cell repertoires in COVID-19 (dated by TCRdb to 2020 to 2021). For the study in its entirety: Collaborator samples came from the United States, Italy and Spain and covered acute and convalescent phases of COVID-19. The prospective study material was composed of cDNA or gDNA derived from T cells, B-cell-depleted T cells, or PBMCs. The dataset comprised deeply sampled blood TCRbeta repertoires from subjects exposed to, actively infected with, or recovered from COVID-19. The repertoires were released in a freely available public database intended as a resource for research on the immune response to SARS-CoV-2. Samples came from the ongoing ImmuneRACE study (first 160 participants) plus 1,254 subjects from 6 global collaborators. The sample metadata nearly always contained a de-identified subject ID, COVID-19 status, age in years and sex. Where available, HLA class I and class II types were taken from metadata supplied by the sample provider and were not determined by assay-based typing.

Of note for this clone: This receptor's antigen is unknown. No base quality values were provided; no much bigger clone lies one nucleotide off.

The study at large found these results: Clinical and demographic metadata were provided uncurated, with the amount varying by source and participant.

The immunoSEQ Assay, a bias-controlled multiplex PCR, was used to amplify TCRbeta CDR3 regions from genomic DNA. Processing in the source paper ran as follows. The number of nucleated cells in each sample was estimated from the amplification of reference gene primers within the assay. Sequence reads were collapsed and filtered to measure the absolute abundance of every unique TCRbeta CDR3 rearrangement. For each sample, productive Simpson clonality was calculated as the square root of Simpson's diversity index across productive rearrangements. Entries here come from immuneACCESS through TCRdb and include only in-frame sequences with V and J called. Some clones fail to appear in such tables; in the studies checked, an unresolved V gene covers under half of the shortfall, and the cause of the remainder is unknown. V and J calls and clone size are those listed in that table; D and trimming were worked out from the DNA. This sample gives 150,000 to 200,000 clones in total; just under 90% of them show up just once. Together, the top ten hold 3% to 4% of the sample.

Collaborating institutions collected whole blood in K2EDTA tubes following their own protocols. For TCRbeta analysis, collaborator samples were shipped as frozen whole blood, as isolated PBMCs, or as DNA extracted from either sample type. The CDR3 contains 15 residues, cysteine and phenylalanine counted. Left in the record is the CDR3 DNA by itself, 45 bases read in frame from the first base. V trim: 1 base; J trim: 3 bases; unmatched bases: 1. The germline V gene gives CDR1 as SGHTA and CDR2 as FQGNSA. The receptor was derived from a man aged 18-30 years with active or convalescent COVID-19. The sequencing sample was made of peripheral blood. The V gene is TRBV7-2 and the J gene is TRBJ2-3; TRBD1 fits 10 bases in the junction. The nucleotide sequence is given as TGTGCCAGCAGCTTAGAGGGACAGGGGACAGATACGCAGTATTTT. This yields the protein CASSLEGQGTDTQYF.